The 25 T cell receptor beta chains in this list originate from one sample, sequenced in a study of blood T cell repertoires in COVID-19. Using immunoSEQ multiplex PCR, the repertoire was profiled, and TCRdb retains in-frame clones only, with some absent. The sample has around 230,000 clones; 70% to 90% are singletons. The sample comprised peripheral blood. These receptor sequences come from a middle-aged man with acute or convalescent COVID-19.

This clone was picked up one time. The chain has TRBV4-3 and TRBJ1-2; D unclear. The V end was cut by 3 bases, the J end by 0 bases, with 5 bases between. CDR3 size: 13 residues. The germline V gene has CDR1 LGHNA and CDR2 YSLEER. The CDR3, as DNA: TGCGCCAGCAGCCAGAGGACTAACTATGGCTACACCTTC. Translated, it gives CASSQRTNYGYTF.

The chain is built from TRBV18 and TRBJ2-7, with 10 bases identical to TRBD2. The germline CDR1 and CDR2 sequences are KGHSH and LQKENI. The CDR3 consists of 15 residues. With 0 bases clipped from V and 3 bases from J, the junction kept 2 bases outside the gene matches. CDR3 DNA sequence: TGTGCCAGCTCACCACCCCGGACTAGCGGCTACGAGCAGTACTTC. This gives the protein CASSPPRTSGYEQYF.

This chain's CDR3 is CAISESRPGQGAGKETQYF. CDR3 bases: TGTGCCATCAGTGAGTCCCGACCGGGACAGGGGGCAGGTAAAGAGACCCAGTACTTC. The chain is built from TRBV10-3 and TRBJ2-5, with TRBD1 matching over 12 bases. After removal of 0 bases from V and 3 bases from J, the junction contained 11 bases not matched to a gene. Germline loops: CDR1 ENHRY, CDR2 SYGVKD. The CDR3 loop spans 19 amino acids.

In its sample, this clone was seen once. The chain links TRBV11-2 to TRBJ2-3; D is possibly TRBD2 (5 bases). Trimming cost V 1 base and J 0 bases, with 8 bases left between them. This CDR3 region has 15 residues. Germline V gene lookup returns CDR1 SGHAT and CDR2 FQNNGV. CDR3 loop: CASSLADWSTDTQYF. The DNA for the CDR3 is TGTGCCAGCAGCTTAGCGGACTGGAGCACAGATACGCAGTATTTT.

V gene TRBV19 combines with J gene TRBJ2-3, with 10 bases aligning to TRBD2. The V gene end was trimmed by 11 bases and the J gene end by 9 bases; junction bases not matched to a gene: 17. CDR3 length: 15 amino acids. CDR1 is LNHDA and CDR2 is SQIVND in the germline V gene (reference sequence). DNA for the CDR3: TGTGCCGCCCGCGACCGAGCGGGGGGGGCAAGAACGCAGTATTTT. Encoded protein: CAARDRAGGARTQYF.

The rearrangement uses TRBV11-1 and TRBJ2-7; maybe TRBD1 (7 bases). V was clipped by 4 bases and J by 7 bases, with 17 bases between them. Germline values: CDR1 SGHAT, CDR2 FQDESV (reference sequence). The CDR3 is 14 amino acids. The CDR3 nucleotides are TGTGCCAGCAGCTCTGTGCAGGGGGGATCAGAGCAGTACTTC. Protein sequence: CASSSVQGGSEQYF.

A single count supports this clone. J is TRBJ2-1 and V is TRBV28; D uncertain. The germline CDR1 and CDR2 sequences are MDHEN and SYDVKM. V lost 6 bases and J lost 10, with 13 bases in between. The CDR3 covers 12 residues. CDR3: CASSLDSREQFF. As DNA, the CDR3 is TGTGCCAGCAGCCTCGACTCGCGAGAGCAGTTCTTC.

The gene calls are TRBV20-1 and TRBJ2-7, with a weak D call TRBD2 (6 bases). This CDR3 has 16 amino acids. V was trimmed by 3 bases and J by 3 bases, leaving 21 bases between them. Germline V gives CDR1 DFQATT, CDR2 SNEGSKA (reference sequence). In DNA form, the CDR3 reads TGCAGTGCTAGTGCCCACCGCGGGACGGATTACTACGAGCAGTACTTC. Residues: CSASAHRGTDYYEQYF.

The CDR3 DNA reads as TGTGCCAGCAGTGAAGCGACTAGCGGGAGGGGCCGCACAGATACGCAGTATTTT. This gives the protein CASSEATSGRGRTDTQYF. The chain recombines TRBV6-1 with TRBJ2-3; TRBD2 agrees at 14 bases. The germline V gene encodes CDR1 MNHNS and CDR2 SASEGT. With V trimmed by 0 bases and J by 1 base, 3 bases remained unmatched. CDR3 length: 18 residues.

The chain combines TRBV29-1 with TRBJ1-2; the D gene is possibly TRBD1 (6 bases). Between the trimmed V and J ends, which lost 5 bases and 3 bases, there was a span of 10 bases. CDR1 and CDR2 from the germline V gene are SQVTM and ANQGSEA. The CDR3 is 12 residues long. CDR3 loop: CSVYGGDYGYTF. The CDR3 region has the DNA TGCAGCGTTTATGGGGGCGACTATGGCTACACCTTC.

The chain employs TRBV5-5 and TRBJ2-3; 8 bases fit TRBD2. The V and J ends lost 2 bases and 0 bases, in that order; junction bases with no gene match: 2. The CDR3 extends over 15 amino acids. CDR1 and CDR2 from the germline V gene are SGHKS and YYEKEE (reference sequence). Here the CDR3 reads CASSFIAGSTDTQYF. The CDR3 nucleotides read TGTGCCAGCAGCTTCATAGCGGGAAGCACAGATACGCAGTATTTT. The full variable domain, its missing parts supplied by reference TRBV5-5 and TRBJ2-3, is DAGVTQSPTHLIKTRGQQVTLRCSPISGHKSVSWYQQVLGQGPQFIFQYYEKEERGRGNFPDRFSARQFPNYSSELNVNALLLGDSALYLCASSFIAGSTDTQYFGPGTRLTVL.

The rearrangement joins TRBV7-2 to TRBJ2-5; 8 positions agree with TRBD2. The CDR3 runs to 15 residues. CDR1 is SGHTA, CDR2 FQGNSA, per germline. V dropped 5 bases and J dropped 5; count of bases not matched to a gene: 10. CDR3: CASSPGSGGGETQYF. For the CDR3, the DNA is TGTGCCAGCAGCCCCGGCAGCGGGGGAGGGGAGACCCAGTACTTC.

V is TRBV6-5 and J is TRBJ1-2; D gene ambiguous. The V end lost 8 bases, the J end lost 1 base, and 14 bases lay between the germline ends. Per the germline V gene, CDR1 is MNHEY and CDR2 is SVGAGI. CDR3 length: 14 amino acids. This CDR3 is CASQRTQFNYGYTF. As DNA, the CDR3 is TGTGCCAGCCAACGCACGCAGTTTAACTATGGCTACACCTTC.

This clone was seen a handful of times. CDR3 coding DNA: TGTGCCAGCAGCTTATATGGTGGCTCACCCCTCCACTTT. Amino acids: CASSLYGGSPLHF. This chain uses TRBV7-2 with TRBJ1-6, with D hard to call. The CDR3 sequence is 13 residues long. Germline-derived CDR1 and CDR2 are SGHTA and FQGNSA. Trimming cost V 2 bases and J 10 bases, with 9 bases left between them.

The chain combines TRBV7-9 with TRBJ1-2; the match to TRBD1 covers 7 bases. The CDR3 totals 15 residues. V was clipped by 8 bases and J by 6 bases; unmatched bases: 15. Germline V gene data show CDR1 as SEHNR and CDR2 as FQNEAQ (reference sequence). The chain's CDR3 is CASSLSDRSLHGYTF. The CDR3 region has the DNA TGTGCCAGCTCCCTCTCGGACAGGAGCCTGCATGGCTACACCTTC.

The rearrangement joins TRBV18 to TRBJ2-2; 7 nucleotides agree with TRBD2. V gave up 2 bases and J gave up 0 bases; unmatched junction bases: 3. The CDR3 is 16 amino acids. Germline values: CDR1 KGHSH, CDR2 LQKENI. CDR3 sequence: CASSPSLAANTGELFF. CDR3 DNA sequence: TGTGCCAGCTCACCAAGTCTAGCGGCGAACACCGGGGAGCTGTTTTTT.

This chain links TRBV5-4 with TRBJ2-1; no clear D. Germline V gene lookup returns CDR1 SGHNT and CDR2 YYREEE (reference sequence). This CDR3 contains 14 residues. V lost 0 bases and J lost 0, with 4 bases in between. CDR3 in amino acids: CASSLVSSYNEQFF. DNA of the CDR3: TGTGCCAGCAGCTTGGTTAGCTCCTACAATGAGCAGTTCTTC.

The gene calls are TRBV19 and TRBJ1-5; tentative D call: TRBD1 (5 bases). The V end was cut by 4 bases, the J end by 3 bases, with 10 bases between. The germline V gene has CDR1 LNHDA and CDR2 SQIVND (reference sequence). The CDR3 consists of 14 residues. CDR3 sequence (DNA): TGTGCCAGTAGTAGGGAGGGGACCAATCAGCCCCAGCATTTT. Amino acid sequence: CASSREGTNQPQHF.

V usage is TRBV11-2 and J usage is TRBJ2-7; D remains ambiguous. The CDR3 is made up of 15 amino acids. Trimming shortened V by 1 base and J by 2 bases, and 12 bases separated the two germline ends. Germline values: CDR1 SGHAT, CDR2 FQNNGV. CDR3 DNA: TGTGCCAGCAGCTTAGGGCGCAGGATAGCCTACGAGCAGTACTTC. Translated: CASSLGRRIAYEQYF.

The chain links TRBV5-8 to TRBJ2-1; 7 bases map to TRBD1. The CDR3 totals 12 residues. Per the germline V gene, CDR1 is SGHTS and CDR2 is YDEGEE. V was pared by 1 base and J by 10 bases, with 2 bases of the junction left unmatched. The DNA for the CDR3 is TGTGCCAGCAGCTTGTACAGGGGCGAGCAGTTCTTC. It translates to CASSLYRGEQFF. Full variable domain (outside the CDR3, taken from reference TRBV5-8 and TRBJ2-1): EAGVTQSPTHLIKTRGQQATLRCSPISGHTSVYWYQQALGLGLQFLLWYDEGEERNRGNFPPRFSGRQFPNYSSELNVNALELEDSALYLCASSLYRGEQFFGPGTRLTVL.

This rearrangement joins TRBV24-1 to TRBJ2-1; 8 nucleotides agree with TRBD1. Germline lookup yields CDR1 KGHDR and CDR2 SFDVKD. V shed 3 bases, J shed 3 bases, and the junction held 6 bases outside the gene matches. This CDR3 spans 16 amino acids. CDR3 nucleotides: TGTGCCACCAGTGATAAACAGGGGGGTGACTACAATGAGCAGTTCTTC. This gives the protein CATSDKQGGDYNEQFF.

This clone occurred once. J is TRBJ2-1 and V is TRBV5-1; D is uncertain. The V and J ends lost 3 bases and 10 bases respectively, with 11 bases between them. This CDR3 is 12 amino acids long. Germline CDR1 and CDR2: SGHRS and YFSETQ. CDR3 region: CASSSQVWEQFF. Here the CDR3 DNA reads TGCGCCAGCAGCTCGCAGGTGTGGGAGCAGTTCTTC.

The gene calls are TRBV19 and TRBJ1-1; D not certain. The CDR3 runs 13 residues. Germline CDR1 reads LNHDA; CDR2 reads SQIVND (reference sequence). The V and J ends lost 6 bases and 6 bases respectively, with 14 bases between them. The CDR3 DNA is TGTGCCAGTAGCCCCTCTTTAGTTTCTGAAGCTTTCTTT. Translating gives CASSPSLVSEAFF.

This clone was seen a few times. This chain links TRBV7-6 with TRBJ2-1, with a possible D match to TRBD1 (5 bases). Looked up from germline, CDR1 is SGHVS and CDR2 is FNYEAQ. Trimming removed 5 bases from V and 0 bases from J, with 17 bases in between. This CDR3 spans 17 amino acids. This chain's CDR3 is CASSRTGDRHSYNEQFF. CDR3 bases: TGTGCCAGCAGCCGCACGGGCGACAGACACTCCTACAATGAGCAGTTCTTC.

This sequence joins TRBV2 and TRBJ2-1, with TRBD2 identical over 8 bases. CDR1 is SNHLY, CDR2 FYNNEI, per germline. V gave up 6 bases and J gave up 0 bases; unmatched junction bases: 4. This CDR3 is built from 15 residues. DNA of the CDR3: TGTGCCAGCAGGGCGGGAGGTAGCTCCTACAATGAGCAGTTCTTC. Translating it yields CASRAGGSSYNEQFF.